The 16 T cell receptor beta chains below all came from one sample that was sequenced in a study of beta chain features in type 1 diabetes. Expressed TCRB transcripts were sequenced because the entire RNA isolate underwent reverse transcription. The method was immunoSEQ multiplex PCR; TCRdb's version includes in-frame clones alone and lacks a portion of them. Of some 150,000 clones listed, 9% to 10% are singletons. Material for sequencing was central memory CD4+ T cells from blood. These receptors were collected from a woman between 40 and 55 years old in good health.

The chain is built from TRBV5-1 and TRBJ1-5; the match to TRBD1 covers 9 bases. With V trimmed by 5 bases and J by 2 bases, 11 bases remained unmatched. Germline CDR1 is SGHRS and CDR2 is YFSETQ. This CDR3 is built from 17 residues. The CDR3 DNA sequence: TGCGCCAGCAGACTCGGGACAGGGTCGTCGGGCAATCAGCCCCAGCATTTT. Protein sequence: CASRLGTGSSGNQPQHF.

The chain recombines TRBV19 with TRBJ1-1; D is perhaps TRBD1 (5 bases). V was trimmed by 5 bases and J by 6 bases, leaving 16 bases between them. Germline V lookup: CDR1 LNHDA, CDR2 SQIVND (reference sequence). The CDR3 is 14 residues long. The DNA of the CDR3 is TGTGCCAGTAGTTCAGGGAGGGACGCAGCTGAAGCTTTCTTT. Translating gives CASSSGRDAAEAFF.

This clone was observed a handful of times. The chain is built from TRBV7-9 and TRBJ1-5; 10 bases agree with TRBD1. CDR3 length: 16 amino acids. The J segment lost 5 bases and the V segment lost 1 base, leaving 5 bases of the junction unmatched. Germline loops: CDR1 SEHNR, CDR2 FQNEAQ (reference sequence). As DNA, the CDR3 is TGTGCCAGCAGCTTAGGGTTAGGGACAGGGGATCAGCCCCAGCATTTT. It translates to CASSLGLGTGDQPQHF. Combining the CDR3 with reference TRBV7-9 and TRBJ1-5 gives the whole variable domain DTGVSQNPRHKITKRGQNVTFRCDPISEHNRLYWYRQTLGQGPEFLTYFQNEAQLEKSRLLSDRFSAERPKGSFSTLEIQRTEQGDSAMYLCASSLGLGTGDQPQHFGDGTRLSIL.

This clone was seen a handful of times. V is TRBV5-6 and J is TRBJ2-1; 10 nucleotides align to TRBD1. CDR3 length: 15 amino acids. Germline trimming cut 0 bases from V and 7 bases from J; bases unmatched to any gene: 4. Germline CDR1 is SGHDT and CDR2 is YYEEEE. This CDR3 is CASSLGGTGVNEQFF. CDR3 bases: TGTGCCAGCAGCTTGGGGGGGACAGGGGTAAATGAGCAGTTCTTC.

J is TRBJ1-1 and V is TRBV6-5; D is uncertain. The CDR3 is made up of 13 amino acids. V lost 6 bases, J lost 1 base, and 9 bases lay in between. Germline V gene lookup returns CDR1 MNHEY and CDR2 SVGAGI. The CDR3 DNA sequence: TGTGCCAGCAGGCGAGGAGGGAACACTGAAGCTTTCTTT. It encodes CASRRGGNTEAFF.

This clone was detected ten times or more. This sequence joins TRBV4-2 and TRBJ1-2; a weak D match, TRBD1 (5 bases). Germline V gives CDR1 LGHNA, CDR2 YNFKEQ. The germline V and J ends were trimmed by 2 bases and 2 bases, with 9 bases remaining between them. The CDR3 totals 14 residues. The CDR3 is CASSQPGLNYGYTF. CDR3 nucleotides: TGTGCCAGCAGCCAACCGGGACTGAACTATGGCTACACCTTC.

In this sample, this clone turned up a few times. J is TRBJ2-3 and V is TRBV28; D is perhaps TRBD2 (7 bases). This CDR3 is built from 14 residues. Germline CDR1 is MDHEN and CDR2 is SYDVKM. Between the trimmed V and J ends, which lost 6 bases and 2 bases, there was a span of 12 bases. As DNA, the CDR3 is TGTGCCAGCAGGAGGGGGGGGAACACAGATACGCAGTATTTT. This codes for CASRRGGNTDTQYF.

The chain combines TRBV21-1 with TRBJ2-7; no check of the table's D call, TRBD2, against the DNA was made. TRBV21-1 is a listed pseudogene. This CDR3 is built from 9 residues. The CDR3 loop is CASNADSYF. CDR3 nucleotide sequence: TGTGCCAGCAACGCTGACTCGTACTTC.

In this sample, this clone turned up a few times. V gene TRBV6-1 combines with J gene TRBJ2-1, with TRBD2 identical over 9 bases. The trim removed 11 bases at V and 13 bases at J, leaving 18 bases unmatched. CDR1 is MNHNS and CDR2 is SASEGT in the germline V gene. The CDR3 sequence is 14 residues long. The CDR3 sequence: CAEPGTSPTRAQFF. In DNA, the CDR3 is TGTGCCGAGCCCGGGACTAGCCCGACGAGAGCCCAGTTCTTC.

Only a few counts were recorded for this clone. The rearrangement joins TRBV6-1 to TRBJ2-3, with 7 positions matching TRBD1. The CDR3 has 16 residues. The germline CDR1 and CDR2 sequences are MNHNS and SASEGT. J gave up 0 bases and V 0 bases, and 3 bases lay outside the gene matches. CDR3 DNA sequence: TGTGCCAGCAGTGAAGCCAGGGGGTTCAGCACAGATACGCAGTATTTT. As protein: CASSEARGFSTDTQYF.

This clone was recorded a few times. The chain combines TRBV6-5 with TRBJ2-7; D is undetermined. Germline V gene sequence: CDR1 MNHEY, CDR2 SVGAGI. The CDR3 runs to 15 residues. The ends were cut back, 0 bases at V and 5 bases at J, with 14 bases in the middle. The CDR3 region has the DNA TGTGCCAGCAGTTACTCGGGCAGGAACAGCAACGAGCAGTACTTC. Amino acid sequence: CASSYSGRNSNEQYF.

The rearrangement links TRBV18 to TRBJ2-5; TRBD1 matches 10 bases. The CDR3 has 14 residues. J was trimmed by 9 bases and V by 2 bases; bases with no gene match: 6. Germline CDR1 and CDR2: KGHSH and LQKENI. CDR3 sequence (DNA): TGTGCCAGCTCACCAACGGACAGGGGGAGGGCCCAGTACTTC. Translating it yields CASSPTDRGRAQYF.

V and J are TRBV7-2 and TRBJ1-1, with a tentative D call TRBD1 (6 bases). The V end was cut by 5 bases, the J end by 4 bases, with 8 bases between. The CDR3 covers 12 residues. Germline CDR1 SGHTA, CDR2 FQGNSA. For the CDR3, the DNA is TGTGCCAGCAGCCCACAGGGCACTGAAGCTTTCTTT. Its translation: CASSPQGTEAFF.

This CDR3 is CASSHQYTEAFF. The CDR3 DNA sequence: TGTGCCAGTAGTCACCAGTACACTGAAGCTTTCTTT. This chain links TRBV19 with TRBJ1-1; no clear D. The CDR3 covers 12 residues. Germline values: CDR1 LNHDA, CDR2 SQIVND (reference sequence). Between the trimmed V and J ends, which lost 5 bases and 3 bases, there was a span of 7 bases.

This sequence joins TRBV11-2 and TRBJ1-1; 7 bases map to TRBD1. The CDR3 loop spans 12 amino acids. The germline gives CDR1 SGHAT, CDR2 FQNNGV. Trimming removed 6 bases from V and 4 bases from J; junction bases left unmatched: 2. CDR3 region: CASSQGVTEAFF. The DNA for the CDR3 is TGTGCCAGCAGTCAGGGGGTCACTGAAGCTTTCTTT.

The chain links TRBV7-2 to TRBJ2-7; 9 nucleotides agree with TRBD1. This CDR3 has 16 amino acids. Germline V CDR1 and CDR2: SGHTA, FQGNSA. Trimming at V came to 4 bases and at J to 3 bases, leaving 10 bases not matched to a gene. Here the CDR3 DNA reads TGTGCCAGCAGCTCGTACCCACCGGGACAGGGCTACGAGCAGTACTTC. Translated, it gives CASSSYPPGQGYEQYF.